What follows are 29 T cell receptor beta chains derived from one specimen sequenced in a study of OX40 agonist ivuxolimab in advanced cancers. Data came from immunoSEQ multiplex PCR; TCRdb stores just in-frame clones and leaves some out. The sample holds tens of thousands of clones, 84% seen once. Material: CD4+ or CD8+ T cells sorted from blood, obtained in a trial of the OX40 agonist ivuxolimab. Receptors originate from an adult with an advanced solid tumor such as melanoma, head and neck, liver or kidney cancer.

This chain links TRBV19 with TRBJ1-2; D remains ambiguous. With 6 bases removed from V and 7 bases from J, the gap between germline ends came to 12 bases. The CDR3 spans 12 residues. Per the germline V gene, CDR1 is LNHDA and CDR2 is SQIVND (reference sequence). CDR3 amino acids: CASSLSGGGYTF. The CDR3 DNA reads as TGTGCCAGTAGCCTGTCCGGTGGTGGCTACACCTTC.

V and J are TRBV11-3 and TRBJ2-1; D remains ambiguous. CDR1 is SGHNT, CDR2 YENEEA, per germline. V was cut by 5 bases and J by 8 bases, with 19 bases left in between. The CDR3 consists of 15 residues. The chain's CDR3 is CASSPFNSGPHEQFF. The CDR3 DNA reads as TGTGCCAGCAGCCCATTTAATTCAGGACCCCATGAGCAGTTCTTC.

CDR3 nucleotide sequence: TGTGCCAGCAGCTCCCGTAATTCAGCCGGGGAGCTGTTTTTT. This codes for CASSSRNSAGELFF. The genes are TRBV11-1 and TRBJ2-2; D uncertain. The CDR3 spans 14 residues. Germline lookup yields CDR1 SGHAT and CDR2 FQDESV (reference sequence). The germline V and J ends were trimmed by 4 bases and 6 bases, with 12 bases remaining between them.

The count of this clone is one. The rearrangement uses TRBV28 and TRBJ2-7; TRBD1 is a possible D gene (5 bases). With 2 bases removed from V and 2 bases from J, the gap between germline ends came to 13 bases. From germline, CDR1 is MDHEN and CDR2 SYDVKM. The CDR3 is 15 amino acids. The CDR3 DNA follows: TGTGCCAGCAGTTTAATCCAGGGCCCTACCTACGAGCAGTACTTC. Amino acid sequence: CASSLIQGPTYEQYF.

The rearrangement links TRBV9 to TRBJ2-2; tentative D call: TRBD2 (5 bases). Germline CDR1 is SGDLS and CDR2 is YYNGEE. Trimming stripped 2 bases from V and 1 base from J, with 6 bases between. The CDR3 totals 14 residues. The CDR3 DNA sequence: TGTGCCAGCAGCGTGGCGGGGAACACCGGGGAGCTGTTTTTT. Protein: CASSVAGNTGELFF.

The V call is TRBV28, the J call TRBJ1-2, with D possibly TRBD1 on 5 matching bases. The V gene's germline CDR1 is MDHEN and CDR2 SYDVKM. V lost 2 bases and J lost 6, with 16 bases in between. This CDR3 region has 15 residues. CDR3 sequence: CASSLGDPYADGYTF. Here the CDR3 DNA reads TGTGCCAGCAGTTTAGGGGACCCCTATGCTGATGGCTACACCTTC.

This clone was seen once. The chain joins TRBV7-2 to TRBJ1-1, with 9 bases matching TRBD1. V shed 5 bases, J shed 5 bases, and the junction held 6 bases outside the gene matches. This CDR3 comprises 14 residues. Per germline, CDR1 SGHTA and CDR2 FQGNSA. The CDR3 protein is CASSITGGETEAFF. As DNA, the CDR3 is TGTGCCAGCAGCATTACAGGGGGCGAAACTGAAGCTTTCTTT.

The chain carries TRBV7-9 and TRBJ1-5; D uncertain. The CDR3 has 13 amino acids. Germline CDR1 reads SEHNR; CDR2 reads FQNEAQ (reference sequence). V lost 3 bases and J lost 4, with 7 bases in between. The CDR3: CASSFLGNQPQHF. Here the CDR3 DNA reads TGTGCCAGCAGCTTTTTAGGGAATCAGCCCCAGCATTTT.

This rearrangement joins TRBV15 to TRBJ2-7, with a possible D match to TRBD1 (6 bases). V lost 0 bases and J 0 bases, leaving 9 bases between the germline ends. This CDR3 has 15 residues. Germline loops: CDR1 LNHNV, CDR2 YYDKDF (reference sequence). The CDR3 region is CATSREGGTSYEQYF. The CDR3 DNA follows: TGTGCCACCAGCAGAGAAGGGGGAACCTCCTACGAGCAGTACTTC.

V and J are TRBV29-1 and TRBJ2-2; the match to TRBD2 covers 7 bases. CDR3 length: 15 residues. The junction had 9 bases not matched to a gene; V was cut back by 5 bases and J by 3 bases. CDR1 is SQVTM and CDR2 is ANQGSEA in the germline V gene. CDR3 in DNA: TGCAGCGTTACGAAAAGGGGAGGGGACACCGGGGAGCTGTTTTTT. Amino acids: CSVTKRGGDTGELFF.

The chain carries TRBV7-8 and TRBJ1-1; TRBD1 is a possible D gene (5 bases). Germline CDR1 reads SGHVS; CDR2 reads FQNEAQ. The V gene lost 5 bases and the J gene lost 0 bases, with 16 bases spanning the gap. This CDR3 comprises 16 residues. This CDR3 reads CASSPDPQGMNTEAFF. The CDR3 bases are TGTGCCAGCAGCCCAGACCCTCAGGGCATGAACACTGAAGCTTTCTTT.

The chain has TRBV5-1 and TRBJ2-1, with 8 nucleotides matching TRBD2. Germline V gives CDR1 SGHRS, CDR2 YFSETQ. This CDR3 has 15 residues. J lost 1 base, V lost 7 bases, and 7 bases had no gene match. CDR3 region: CASGDSGASYNEQFF. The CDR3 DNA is TGCGCCAGCGGAGATAGCGGGGCGTCCTACAATGAGCAGTTCTTC.

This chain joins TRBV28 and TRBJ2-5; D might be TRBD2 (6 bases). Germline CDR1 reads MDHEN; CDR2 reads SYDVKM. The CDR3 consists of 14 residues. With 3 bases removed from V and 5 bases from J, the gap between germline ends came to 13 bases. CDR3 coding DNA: TGTGCCAGCAGTTTCAAACAGGCGGGGGAGACCCAGTACTTC. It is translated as CASSFKQAGETQYF.

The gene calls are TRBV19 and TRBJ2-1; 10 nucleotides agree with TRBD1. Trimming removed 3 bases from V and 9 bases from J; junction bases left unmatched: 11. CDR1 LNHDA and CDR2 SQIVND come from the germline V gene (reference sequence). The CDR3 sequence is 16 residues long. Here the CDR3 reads CASSISGTGVRAEQFF. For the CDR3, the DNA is TGTGCCAGTAGTATCTCCGGGACAGGGGTCAGGGCTGAGCAGTTCTTC.

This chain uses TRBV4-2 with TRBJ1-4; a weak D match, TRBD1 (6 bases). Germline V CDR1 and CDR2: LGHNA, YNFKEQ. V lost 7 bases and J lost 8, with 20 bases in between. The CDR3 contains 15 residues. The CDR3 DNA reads TGTGCCAGCACCAAGATAGGGGGGCTCGGCGAAAAACTGTTTTTT. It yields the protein CASTKIGGLGEKLFF.

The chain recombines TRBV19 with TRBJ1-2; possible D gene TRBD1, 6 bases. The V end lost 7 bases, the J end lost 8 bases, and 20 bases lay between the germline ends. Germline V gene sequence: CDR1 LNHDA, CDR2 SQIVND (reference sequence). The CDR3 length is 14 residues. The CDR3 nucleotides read TGTGCCAGTACCCCGACAGGCGACCCCCCAGGCTACACCTTC. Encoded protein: CASTPTGDPPGYTF.

The CDR3 spells CASSLVQGFRNTEAFF. CDR3 nucleotide sequence: TGTGCCAGCAGTTTGGTACAGGGGTTCAGGAACACTGAAGCTTTCTTT. This chain links TRBV28 with TRBJ1-1; 7 bases match TRBD1. The germline V gene encodes CDR1 MDHEN and CDR2 SYDVKM. The CDR3 extends over 16 amino acids. V lost 3 bases, J lost 1 base, and 8 bases stayed unmatched.

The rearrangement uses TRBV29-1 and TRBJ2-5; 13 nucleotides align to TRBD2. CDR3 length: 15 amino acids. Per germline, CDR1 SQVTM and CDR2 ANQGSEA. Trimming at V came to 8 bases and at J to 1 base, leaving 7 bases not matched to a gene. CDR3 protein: CSTGTSGTTQETQYF. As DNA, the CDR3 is TGCAGCACTGGGACTAGCGGGACGACCCAAGAGACCCAGTACTTC.

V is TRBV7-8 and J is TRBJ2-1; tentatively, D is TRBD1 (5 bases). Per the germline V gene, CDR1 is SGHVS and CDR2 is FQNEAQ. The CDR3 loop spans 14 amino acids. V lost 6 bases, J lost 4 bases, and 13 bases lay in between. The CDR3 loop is CASRDREGYNEQFF. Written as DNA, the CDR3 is TGTGCCAGCAGAGACAGAGAAGGTTACAATGAGCAGTTCTTC.

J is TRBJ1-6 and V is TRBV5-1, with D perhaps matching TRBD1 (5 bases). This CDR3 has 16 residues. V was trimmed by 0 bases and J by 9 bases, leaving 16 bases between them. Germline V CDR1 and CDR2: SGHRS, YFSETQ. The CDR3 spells CASSLVTRRVGSPLHF. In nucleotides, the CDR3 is TGCGCCAGCAGCTTGGTAACCCGCAGGGTGGGTTCACCCCTCCACTTT.

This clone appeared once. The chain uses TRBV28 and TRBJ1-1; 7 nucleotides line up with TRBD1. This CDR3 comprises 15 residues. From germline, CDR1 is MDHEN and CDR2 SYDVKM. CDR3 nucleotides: TGTGGCTCTCGGGGAGGGGACAGCGCGAACACTGAAGCTTTCTTT. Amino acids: CGSRGGDSANTEAFF.

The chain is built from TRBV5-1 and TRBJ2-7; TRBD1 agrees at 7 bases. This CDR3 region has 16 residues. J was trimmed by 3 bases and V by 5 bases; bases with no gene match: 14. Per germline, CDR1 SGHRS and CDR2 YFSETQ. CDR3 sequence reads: CASSYLGGSGLYEQYF. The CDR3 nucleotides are TGCGCCAGCAGTTACCTAGGGGGCTCCGGGCTCTACGAGCAGTACTTC.

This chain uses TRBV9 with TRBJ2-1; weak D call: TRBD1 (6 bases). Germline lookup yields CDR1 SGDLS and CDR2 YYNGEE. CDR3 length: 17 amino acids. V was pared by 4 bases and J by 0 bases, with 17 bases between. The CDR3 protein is CASSSEDSFSSYNEQFF. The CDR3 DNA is TGTGCCAGCAGCTCAGAGGACAGCTTTAGCTCCTACAATGAGCAGTTCTTC.

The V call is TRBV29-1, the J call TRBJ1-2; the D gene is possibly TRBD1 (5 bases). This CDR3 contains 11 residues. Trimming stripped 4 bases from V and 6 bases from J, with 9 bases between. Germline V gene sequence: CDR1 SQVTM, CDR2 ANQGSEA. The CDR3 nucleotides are TGCAGCGTTGCCAGGGAGGATGGCTACACCTTC. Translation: CSVAREDGYTF.

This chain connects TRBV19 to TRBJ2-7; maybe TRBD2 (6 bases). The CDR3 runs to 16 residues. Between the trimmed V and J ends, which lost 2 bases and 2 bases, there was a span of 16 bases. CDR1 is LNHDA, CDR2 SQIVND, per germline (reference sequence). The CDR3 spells CASSINRDSPTYEQYF. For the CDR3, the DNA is TGTGCCAGTAGTATAAACCGGGACTCCCCCACCTACGAGCAGTACTTC.

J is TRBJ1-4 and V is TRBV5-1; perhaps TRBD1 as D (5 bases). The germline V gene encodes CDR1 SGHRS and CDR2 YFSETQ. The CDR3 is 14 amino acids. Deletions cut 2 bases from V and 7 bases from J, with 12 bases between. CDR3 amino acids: CASSFGGDGEKLFF. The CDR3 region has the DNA TGCGCCAGCAGCTTTGGAGGGGACGGTGAAAAACTGTTTTTT. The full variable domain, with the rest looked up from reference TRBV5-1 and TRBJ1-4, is KAGVTQTPRYLIKTRGQQVTLSCSPISGHRSVSWYQQTPGQGLQFLFEYFSETQRNKGNFPGRFSGRQFSNSRSEMNVSTLELGDSALYLCASSFGGDGEKLFFGSGTQLSVL.

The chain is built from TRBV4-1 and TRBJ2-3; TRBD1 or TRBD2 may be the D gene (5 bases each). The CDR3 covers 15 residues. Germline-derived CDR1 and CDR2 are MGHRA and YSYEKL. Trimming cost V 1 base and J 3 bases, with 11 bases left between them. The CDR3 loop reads CASSQVGTLTDTQYF. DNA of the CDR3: TGCGCCAGCAGCCAAGTTGGGACCCTTACAGATACGCAGTATTTT.

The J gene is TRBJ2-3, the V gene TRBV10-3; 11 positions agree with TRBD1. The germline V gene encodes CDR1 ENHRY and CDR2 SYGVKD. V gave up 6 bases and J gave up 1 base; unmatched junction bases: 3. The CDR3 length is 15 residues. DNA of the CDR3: TGTGCCATCAGCCCGGGACAGGGGGGCACAGATACGCAGTATTTT. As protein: CAISPGQGGTDTQYF.

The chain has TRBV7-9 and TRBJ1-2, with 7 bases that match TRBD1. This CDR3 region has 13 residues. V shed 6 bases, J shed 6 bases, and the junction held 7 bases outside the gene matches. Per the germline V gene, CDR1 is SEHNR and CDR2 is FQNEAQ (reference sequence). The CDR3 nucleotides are TGTGCCAGCAGTCGGAGCCAGGGGGATGGCTACACCTTC. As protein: CASSRSQGDGYTF.